This T cell receptor (beta chain) was identified during a study of T cell responses to AZD1222 COVID-19 vaccine. Sequenced by immunoSEQ multiplex PCR; TCRdb stores in-frame clones only, minus some. The top ten hold approximately 0.49% of the sample, which has about 180,000 clones, 70% to 90% seen once. Trimming left V 4 bases short and J 5 bases short, with 21 bases between. The germline gives CDR1 SGDLS, CDR2 YYNGEE. CDR3 length equals 16 residues. Material: peripheral blood, obtained on day 0 of AZD1222 vaccination. This clonotype originated in an adult in good health. This sequence joins TRBV9 and TRBJ1-1; D possibly corresponds to TRBD1 (5 bases). CDR3 coding DNA: TGTGCCAGCAGCCCCCCGGGACCTACAGATTGGACTGAAGCTTTCTTT. As protein: CASSPPGPTDWTEAFF. The full variable domain, in which reference TRBV9 and TRBJ1-1 provide the parts outside the CDR3, is DSGVTQTPKHLITATGQRVTLRCSPRSGDLSVYWYQQSLDQGLQFLIQYYNGEERAKGNILERFSAQQFPDLHSELNLSSLELGDSALYFCASSPPGPTDWTEAFFGQGTRLTVV.